This section outlines one TCR beta chain sequence together with its context. The sample originates from a study of blood T cell repertoires in COVID-19. The CDR3 sequence is 13 residues long. The J segment lost 7 bases and the V segment lost 6 bases, leaving 6 bases of the junction unmatched. The germline gives CDR1 MNHEY, CDR2 SVGAGI. Per the original data handling: Amplification of reference gene primers provided the estimated nucleated cell counts. Only in-frame clones appear in the TCRdb table, and some are missing; sequencing was by immunoSEQ multiplex PCR. The V and J calls and clone size were taken over from that table, and D and trimming were inferred from the DNA. The sample lists about 270,000 clones; about nine tenths were seen once.

V and J are TRBV6-5 and TRBJ1-1, with 9 bases that match TRBD1. The TCR comes from a man aged 35 to 55 with active or convalescent COVID-19. The sequenced sample consisted of peripheral blood. The CDR3 nucleotides read TGTGCCAGCAGCGGGACAGGGCGAGGTGAAGCTTTCTTT. Its protein product is CASSGTGRGEAFF.